This TCR beta chain was found in a study of T cell changes during pregnancy in multiple sclerosis. This table comes from immunoSEQ multiplex PCR, and its TCRdb copy is limited to in-frame clones, with some not included. The sample has 40,000 to 55,000 clones, about 91% seen once. The CDR3 is 16 residues long. From germline, CDR1 is PRHDT and CDR2 FYEKMQ (reference sequence). J was trimmed by 4 bases and V by 2 bases; bases with no gene match: 8. The chain uses TRBV13 and TRBJ1-2; the match to TRBD1 covers 9 bases. Sequences were derived from CD8+ T cells from peripheral blood mononuclear cells, sampled in the second trimester of pregnancy. The receptor's source is a female donor with multiple sclerosis, enrolled in a pregnancy study. The CDR3 DNA reads as TGTGCCAGCAGCTTAACCGGGACAGGGATTTCCTATGGCTACACCTTC. Protein sequence: CASSLTGTGISYGYTF.